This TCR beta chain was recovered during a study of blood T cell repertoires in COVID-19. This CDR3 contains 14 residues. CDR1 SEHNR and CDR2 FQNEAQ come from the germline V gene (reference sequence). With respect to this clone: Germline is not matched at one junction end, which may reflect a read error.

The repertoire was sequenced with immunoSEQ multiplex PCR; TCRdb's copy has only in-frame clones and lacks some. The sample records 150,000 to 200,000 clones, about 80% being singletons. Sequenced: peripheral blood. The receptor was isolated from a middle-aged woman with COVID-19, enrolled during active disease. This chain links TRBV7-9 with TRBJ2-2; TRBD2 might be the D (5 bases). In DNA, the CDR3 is TGTGCCAGCAGCCTAGCACCGGGGACCGGGGAGCTGTTTTTT. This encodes CASSLAPGTGELFF.